These 7 T cell receptor beta chains were all obtained from the same sample, sequenced in a study of CD8 T cells in ankylosing spondylitis (dated by TCRdb to 2016 to 2017). The method behind the library was 5' RACE. The run used an Illumina HiSeq 2500. Using fastp trimming at Q25 and MiXCR clonotype assembly, TCRdb reanalyzed the public sequencing data and kept in-frame beta chains. Each CDR3 protein gets just one entry, which takes the most common genes and DNA from the rows behind it. This sample lists 150,000 to 200,000 distinct CDR3 sequences; approximately 13% were detected once. Of the sample, 9.5% to 12% is held by the ten largest clones. Specimen: blood, either unsorted or a sorted T cell fraction (not recorded which). The receptors here all came from a female donor with ankylosing spondylitis or in good health (not recorded which).

The chain carries TRBV20-1 and TRBJ2-5; 12 bases fit TRBD2. The V segment lost 1 base and the J segment 1 base; nucleotides outside the gene matches: 4. CDR1 and CDR2 from the germline V gene are DFQATT and SNEGSKA (reference sequence). There are 16 residues in the CDR3. CDR3 region: CSARVRTSGTQETQYF. In DNA form, the CDR3 reads TGCAGTGCTAGAGTCAGGACTAGCGGGACCCAAGAGACCCAGTACTTC.

This clonotype was seen ten or more times. This chain connects TRBV27 to TRBJ1-3; no definite D call. The CDR3 has 14 residues. Germline V gene data show CDR1 as MNHEY and CDR2 as SMNVEV (reference sequence). The V end lost 4 bases, the J end lost 3 bases, and 10 bases lay between the germline ends. The CDR3 reads CASSSGRDGNTIYF. The CDR3 nucleotides are TGTGCCAGCAGTTCCGGACGAGATGGAAACACCATATATTTT.

This clonotype was found a few times. The chain has TRBV5-1 and TRBJ1-2; D gene ambiguous. V was shortened by 0 bases and J by 4 bases, with 13 bases between the two germline ends. Germline values: CDR1 SGHRS, CDR2 YFSETQ. CDR3 length: 15 amino acids. The CDR3 here is CASSLGILKGYGYTF. DNA for the CDR3: TGCGCCAGCAGCTTGGGAATCTTAAAAGGCTATGGCTACACCTTC.

In its sample, this clonotype was seen a few times. The chain carries TRBV7-8 and TRBJ2-3, with TRBD2 matching over 12 bases. Germline loops: CDR1 SGHVS, CDR2 FQNEAQ. This CDR3 is 17 amino acids long. Trimming cost V 5 bases and J 8 bases; bases outside gene matches: 14. Here the CDR3 DNA reads TGTGCCAGCAGCGTTCGGACTAGCGGGACTGCTTGGGGTACGCAGTATTTT. Protein sequence: CASSVRTSGTAWGTQYF.

Only a few counts were recorded for this clonotype. V and J are TRBV20-1 and TRBJ2-7, with D hard to call. The CDR3 has 11 residues. V lost 3 bases and J 4 bases, leaving 7 bases between the germline ends. CDR1 is DFQATT, CDR2 SNEGSKA, per germline (reference sequence). The CDR3 protein is CSASGQYEQYF. As DNA, the CDR3 is TGCAGTGCTAGCGGCCAATACGAGCAGTACTTC.

Remarks on this clonotype: A much more abundant neighbour one base away suggests this may be a read error. The V and J genes are TRBV4-1 and TRBJ1-2; 8 bases align to TRBD1. V dropped 1 base and J dropped 10; count of bases not matched to a gene: 8. Looked up from germline, CDR1 is MGHRA and CDR2 is YSYEKL. The CDR3 is 14 residues long. CDR3 residues: CASSQAQGGDDYTF. As DNA, the CDR3 is TGCGCCAGCAGCCAAGCACAGGGGGGCGATGACTACACCTTC.

This clonotype was recorded many times. The chain joins TRBV20-1 to TRBJ2-1; D assignment may be TRBD1 or TRBD2 (5 bases each). This CDR3 is 13 amino acids long. Trimming took 3 bases from V and 2 from J, leaving 8 bases between them. Germline-derived CDR1 and CDR2 are DFQATT and SNEGSKA (reference sequence). The CDR3 DNA reads as TGCAGTGCTAGCCGGGGACCCTACAATGAGCAGTTCTTC. Its translation: CSASRGPYNEQFF.